This TCR beta chain came from a study of T cells in Graves' hyperthyroidism and ophthalmopathy. The overall study: Blood was drawn when the patient was first diagnosed and still untreated. The study, taken as a whole, reports: Also found in blood were most expanded thyroid clonotypes above 0.001. Before onset, ophthalmopathy was predicted by the model a median around 6.5 months earlier.

There are 13 residues in the CDR3. The ends were cut back, 3 bases at V and 4 bases at J, with 9 bases in the middle. Germline loops: CDR1 MNHNS, CDR2 SASEGT. It was RNA transcripts that yielded the amplified TCR beta CDR3 regions. The HTBI set primed first-round TCR CDR3 RT-PCR. TCRdb analysed the multiplex PCR reads with MiXCR anew, one entry per CDR3 protein. The data show 360,000 or so distinct CDR3 sequences, with 18% seen just once and less than 20% held by the top ten. The table lists this clonotype with many counts. The antigen remains undetermined. This chain joins TRBV6-1 and TRBJ1-2; no reliable D call. Sequenced: blood. The sequence was collected from a woman aged 40 to 55 with Graves' ophthalmopathy. Written as DNA, the CDR3 is TGTGCCAGCAGTGACGGGAGAACCTATGGCTACACCTTC. This encodes CASSDGRTYGYTF.